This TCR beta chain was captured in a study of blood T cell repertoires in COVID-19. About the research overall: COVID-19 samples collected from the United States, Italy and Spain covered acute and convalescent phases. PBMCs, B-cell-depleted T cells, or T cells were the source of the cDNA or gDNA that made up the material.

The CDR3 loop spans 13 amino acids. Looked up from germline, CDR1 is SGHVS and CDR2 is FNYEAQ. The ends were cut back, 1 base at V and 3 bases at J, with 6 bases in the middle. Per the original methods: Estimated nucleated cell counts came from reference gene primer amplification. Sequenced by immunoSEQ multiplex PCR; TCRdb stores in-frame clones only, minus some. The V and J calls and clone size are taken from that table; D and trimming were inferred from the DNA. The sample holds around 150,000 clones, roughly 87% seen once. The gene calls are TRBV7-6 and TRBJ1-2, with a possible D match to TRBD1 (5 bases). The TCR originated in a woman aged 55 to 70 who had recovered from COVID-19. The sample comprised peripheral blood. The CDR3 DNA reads TGTGCCAGCAGCTTAGGGACATACTATGGCTACACCTTC. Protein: CASSLGTYYGYTF.